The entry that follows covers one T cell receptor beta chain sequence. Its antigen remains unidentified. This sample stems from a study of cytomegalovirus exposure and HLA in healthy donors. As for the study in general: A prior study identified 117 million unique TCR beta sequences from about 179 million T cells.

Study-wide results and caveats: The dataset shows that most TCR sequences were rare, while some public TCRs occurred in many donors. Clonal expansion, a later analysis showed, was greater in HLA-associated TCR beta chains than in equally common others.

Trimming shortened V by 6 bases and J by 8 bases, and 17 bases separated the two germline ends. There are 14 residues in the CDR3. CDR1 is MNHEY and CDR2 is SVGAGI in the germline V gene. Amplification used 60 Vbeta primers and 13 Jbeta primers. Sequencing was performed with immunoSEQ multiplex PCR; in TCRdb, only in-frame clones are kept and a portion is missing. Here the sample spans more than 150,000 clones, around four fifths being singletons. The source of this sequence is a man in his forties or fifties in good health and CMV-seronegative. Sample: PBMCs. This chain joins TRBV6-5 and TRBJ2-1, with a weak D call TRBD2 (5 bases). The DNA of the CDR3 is TGTGCCAGCAGCTACGGACTGCACGGCGATGAGCAGTTCTTC. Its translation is CASSYGLHGDEQFF.